Below are 10 T cell receptor beta chains sequenced from a single sample in a study of cytomegalovirus exposure and HLA in healthy donors. 13 Jbeta primers and 60 Vbeta primers were used for the PCR. Sequenced by immunoSEQ multiplex PCR; TCRdb stores in-frame clones only, minus some. The sample lists 77,000 or so clones; 80% to 90% were seen once. Input material: PBMCs. These receptors were obtained from a man in his sixties or seventies in good health and CMV-seropositive.

This clone has only one observation. The rearrangement uses TRBV11-2 and TRBJ2-5; 9 bases match TRBD2. The CDR3 runs to 15 residues. The V and J ends lost 5 bases and 2 bases, in that order; junction bases with no gene match: 6. The germline V gene has CDR1 SGHAT and CDR2 FQNNGV. Here the CDR3 reads CASSPATSGQETQYF. The CDR3 nucleotides are TGTGCCAGCAGCCCCGCGACTAGCGGACAAGAGACCCAGTACTTC.

This clone was counted between two and nine times. V is TRBV19 and J is TRBJ1-1, with 7 bases that match TRBD1. Trimming took 7 bases from V and 1 from J; bases not matched to a gene: 3. Germline CDR1 reads LNHDA; CDR2 reads SQIVND (reference sequence). This CDR3 is built from 13 residues. The CDR3 DNA reads TGTGCCAGTACGGACAGGACGAACACTGAAGCTTTCTTT. Amino acid sequence: CASTDRTNTEAFF.

This rearrangement joins TRBV30 to TRBJ2-7; 8 bases agree with TRBD2. The V segment lost 4 bases and the J segment 2 bases; nucleotides outside the gene matches: 7. CDR1 is GTSNPN, CDR2 SVGIG, per germline (reference sequence). The length of the CDR3 is 14 residues. The CDR3 region is CAWTGGSAAYEQYF. CDR3 nucleotide sequence: TGTGCCTGGACGGGGGGGTCTGCCGCCTACGAGCAGTACTTC.

The CDR3 reads CASSIGQGATGELFF. The DNA of the CDR3 is TGTGCCAGCAGCATCGGACAGGGGGCCACCGGGGAGCTGTTTTTT. The rearrangement joins TRBV11-2 to TRBJ2-2, with TRBD1 identical over 11 bases. CDR1 and CDR2 from the germline V gene are SGHAT and FQNNGV. V gave up 5 bases and J gave up 4 bases; unmatched junction bases: 3. The CDR3 is 15 residues long.

The J gene is TRBJ2-2, the V gene TRBV6-1; TRBD1 agrees at 7 bases. The J segment lost 1 base and the V segment lost 7 bases, leaving 6 bases of the junction unmatched. CDR1 MNHNS and CDR2 SASEGT come from the germline V gene. This CDR3 has 15 residues. CDR3 in amino acids: CASNSGGENTGELFF. The CDR3 region has the DNA TGTGCCAGCAACTCAGGGGGTGAGAACACCGGGGAGCTGTTTTTT.

This sequence joins TRBV28 and TRBJ2-7; tentatively, D is TRBD2 (5 bases). Germline CDR1 is MDHEN and CDR2 is SYDVKM. The CDR3 length is 13 residues. V was cut by 6 bases and J by 6 bases, with 15 bases left in between. The CDR3 bases are TGTGCCAGCAGCCCATCAACTAGTCCCGAGCAGTACTTC. It specifies CASSPSTSPEQYF.

V is TRBV29-1 and J is TRBJ1-2; 8 bases agree with TRBD1. CDR3 length: 13 residues. The V gene's germline CDR1 is SQVTM and CDR2 ANQGSEA. Trimming cost V 7 bases and J 7 bases; bases outside gene matches: 11. The CDR3 loop reads CSAQRTGYFGYTF. CDR3 sequence (DNA): TGCAGCGCACAAAGGACAGGGTATTTTGGCTACACCTTC.

The CDR3 DNA reads as TGTGCCAGCAGTTACGCCGCAGGCTATAATTCACCCCTCCACTTT. Its protein product is CASSYAAGYNSPLHF. This rearrangement joins TRBV6-5 to TRBJ1-6; D is undetermined. The CDR3 has 15 amino acids. Trimming removed 2 bases at V and 3 bases at J, with 8 bases between. From germline, CDR1 is MNHEY and CDR2 SVGAGI.

J is TRBJ2-1 and V is TRBV5-1, with 7 bases aligning to TRBD1. The CDR3 is 14 residues long. Germline CDR1 reads SGHRS; CDR2 reads YFSETQ. The trim removed 2 bases at V and 2 bases at J, leaving 1 base unmatched. CDR3 in amino acids: CASSLGTAYNEQFF. CDR3 sequence (DNA): TGCGCCAGCAGCTTAGGGACAGCCTACAATGAGCAGTTCTTC.

This rearrangement joins TRBV5-6 to TRBJ2-1, with 10 bases aligning to TRBD2. Germline values: CDR1 SGHDT, CDR2 YYEEEE. The CDR3 is 16 amino acids. J was trimmed by 8 bases and V by 4 bases; bases with no gene match: 12. The CDR3 nucleotides are TGTGCCAGCAGCCGTTATCTAGCGGGAGCGGTGGATGAGCAGTTCTTC. It codes for CASSRYLAGAVDEQFF.